This T cell receptor beta chain was retrieved from a study of blood T cells in healthy people across ages. This CDR3 region has 13 residues. V lost 7 bases to trimming and J lost 1 base, with 10 bases between them. Germline V gene lookup returns CDR1 MNHEY and CDR2 SVGAGI. Worth noting for this clonotype: Its target is unknown.

Sample-barcoded 5' priming and a J-beta primer mix drove a second PCR of roughly 6 to 12 cycles. TCRdb redid the calling of the 5' RACE reads with MiXCR, one entry per CDR3 protein. The table lists 730,000 or so distinct CDR3 sequences, about 43% of them singletons. Findings and limits, study-wide: Naive and antigen-experienced cells were not separated, limiting conclusive comparison.

The sample was blood. The genes are TRBV6-5 and TRBJ1-1, with D unresolved. This sequence was found in an older man in good health. CDR3 coding DNA: TGTGCCAGCACTAAGACGGCGAACACTGAAGCTTTCTTT. It is translated as CASTKTANTEAFF.